This record covers a single TCR beta chain. This sample is drawn from a study of blood T cell repertoires in COVID-19. Study in general: Acute and convalescent COVID-19 samples came from the United States, Italy and Spain.

This table comes from immunoSEQ multiplex PCR, and its TCRdb copy is limited to in-frame clones, with some not included. This sample has some 100,000 clones, with 70% to 90% found just once. With 3 bases removed from V and 1 base from J, the gap between germline ends came to 6 bases. The CDR3 runs 12 residues. The germline gives CDR1 GTSNPN, CDR2 SVGIG (reference sequence). The sequence derives from a woman aged 25-40 years with acute or convalescent COVID-19. The sample consisted of peripheral blood. The chain combines TRBV30 with TRBJ1-2, with no clear D. The DNA of the CDR3 is TGTGCCTGGAGAACAGTTAACTATGGCTACACCTTC. Its protein product is CAWRTVNYGYTF.